This TCR beta chain is drawn from a study of blood T cell repertoires in COVID-19. On the study more broadly: T cells, B-cell-depleted T cells, or PBMCs provided the cDNA or gDNA that served as material.

How the authors handled the data: Amplification of reference gene primers was used by the study to estimate nucleated cell counts. Profiling relied on immunoSEQ multiplex PCR, and the TCRdb table lists in-frame clones only, not all of them. That table is the source of V, J and clone size, and D and trimming were worked out from the DNA. The table shows around 290,000 clones, with around 89% occurring only once. The V gene's germline CDR1 is LGHNA and CDR2 YNFKEQ. CDR3 length: 15 amino acids. After removal of 3 bases from V and 1 base from J, the junction contained 1 base not matched to a gene. This clone was seen only once.

The V call is TRBV4-2, the J call TRBJ2-2, with 8 bases identical to TRBD1. This TCR derives from a man aged 35 to 55 with acute or convalescent COVID-19. Sequenced input: peripheral blood. Here the CDR3 DNA reads TGTGCCAGCAGCCAGACAGGGGAGAACACCGGGGAGCTGTTTTTT. Amino acids: CASSQTGENTGELFF.